The text below deals with one T cell receptor (beta chain). Its antigen is still unknown. The CDR3 has 17 amino acids. V was pared by 4 bases and J by 4 bases, with 14 bases of the junction left unmatched. From germline, CDR1 is SGHRS and CDR2 YFSETQ. Using immunoSEQ multiplex PCR, the repertoire was profiled, and TCRdb retains in-frame clones only, with some absent. The data show around 83,000 clones, roughly 91% seen once. The data are from a study of OX40 agonist ivuxolimab in advanced cancers. General study points: Certain nonresponders likewise exhibited a low normalized T-cell clonal expansion. At 0.1 to 3.0 mg/kg and by week 6, CD4+ and CD8+ T cells in the blood had expanded clonally.

J is TRBJ1-1 and V is TRBV5-1; 9 positions match TRBD1. The receptor was derived from an adult with an advanced solid tumor such as melanoma, head and neck, liver or kidney cancer. The sequencing used CD4+ or CD8+ T cells sorted from blood, collected in a trial of the OX40 agonist ivuxolimab. The CDR3 protein is CASSPGQGTPVGTEAFF. The CDR3 DNA follows: TGCGCCAGCAGCCCAGGACAGGGGACGCCGGTGGGCACTGAAGCTTTCTTT.